This section outlines one T cell receptor beta chain sequence together with its context. The sample originates from a study of T cells in tumors after PD-1 blockade. Here immunoSEQ multiplex PCR was the method, and the copy in TCRdb shows in-frame clones only, minus some. The data contain tens of thousands of clones, around 80% of them seen just once; the ten biggest clones take up 38%. The clonotype originates from a human donor with basal cell carcinoma. The sample here was PBMCs, taken before anti-PD-1 treatment.

CDR3 protein: CASSQDNLAGSRQYF. DNA of the CDR3: TGCGCCAGCAGCCAAGATAACCTAGCGGGCTCTAGGCAGTACTTC. J is TRBJ2-7 and V is TRBV4-3; 8 positions match TRBD2. The CDR3 length is 15 residues. Germline loops: CDR1 LGHNA, CDR2 YSLEER. Trimming removed 0 bases from V and 9 bases from J; junction bases left unmatched: 10.